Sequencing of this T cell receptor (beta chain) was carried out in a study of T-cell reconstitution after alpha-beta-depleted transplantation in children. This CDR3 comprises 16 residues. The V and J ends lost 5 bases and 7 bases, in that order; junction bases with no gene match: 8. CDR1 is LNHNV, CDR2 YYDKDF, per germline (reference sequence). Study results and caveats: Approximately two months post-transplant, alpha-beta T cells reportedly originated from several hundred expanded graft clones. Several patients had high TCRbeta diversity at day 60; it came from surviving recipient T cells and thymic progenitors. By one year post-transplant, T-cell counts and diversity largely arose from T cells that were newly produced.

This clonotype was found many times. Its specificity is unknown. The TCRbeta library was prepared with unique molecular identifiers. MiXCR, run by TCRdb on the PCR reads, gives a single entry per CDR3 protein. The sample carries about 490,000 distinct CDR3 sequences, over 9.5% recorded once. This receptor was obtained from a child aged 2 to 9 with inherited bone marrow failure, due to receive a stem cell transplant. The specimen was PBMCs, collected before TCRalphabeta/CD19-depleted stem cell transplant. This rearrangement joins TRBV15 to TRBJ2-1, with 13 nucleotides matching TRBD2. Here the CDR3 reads CATSPRTSGSLNEQFF. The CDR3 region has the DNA TGTGCCACCAGCCCGAGGACTAGCGGGAGTCTAAATGAGCAGTTCTTC.